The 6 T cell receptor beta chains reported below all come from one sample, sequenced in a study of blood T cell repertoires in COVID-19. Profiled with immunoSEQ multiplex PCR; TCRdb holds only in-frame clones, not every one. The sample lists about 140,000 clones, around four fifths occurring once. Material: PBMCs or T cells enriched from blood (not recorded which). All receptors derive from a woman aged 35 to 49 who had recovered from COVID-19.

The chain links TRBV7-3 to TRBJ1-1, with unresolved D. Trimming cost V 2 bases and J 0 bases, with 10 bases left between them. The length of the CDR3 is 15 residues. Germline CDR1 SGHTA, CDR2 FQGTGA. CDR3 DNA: TGTGCCAGCAGCTTAGGCGTTACAGTGAACACTGAAGCTTTCTTT. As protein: CASSLGVTVNTEAFF. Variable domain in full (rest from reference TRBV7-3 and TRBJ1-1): GAGVSQTPSNKVTEKGKYVELRCDPISGHTALYWYRQSLGQGPEFLIYFQGTGAADDSGLPNDRFFAVRPEGSVSTLKIQRTERGDSAVYLCASSLGVTVNTEAFFGQGTRLTVV.

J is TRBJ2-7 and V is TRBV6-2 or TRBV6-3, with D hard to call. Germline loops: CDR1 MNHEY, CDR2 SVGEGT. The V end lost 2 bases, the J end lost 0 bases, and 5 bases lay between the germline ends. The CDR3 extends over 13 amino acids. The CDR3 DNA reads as TGTGCCAGCAGTTACGGGCACTCCTACGAGCAGTACTTC. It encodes CASSYGHSYEQYF.

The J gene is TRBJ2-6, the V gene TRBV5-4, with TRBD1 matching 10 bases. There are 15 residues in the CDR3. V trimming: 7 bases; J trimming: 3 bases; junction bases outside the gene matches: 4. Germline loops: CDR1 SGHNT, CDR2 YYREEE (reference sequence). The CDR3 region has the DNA TGTGCCAGCTTCGACAGGGGGCTTGGGGCCAACGTCCTGACTTTC. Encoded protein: CASFDRGLGANVLTF.

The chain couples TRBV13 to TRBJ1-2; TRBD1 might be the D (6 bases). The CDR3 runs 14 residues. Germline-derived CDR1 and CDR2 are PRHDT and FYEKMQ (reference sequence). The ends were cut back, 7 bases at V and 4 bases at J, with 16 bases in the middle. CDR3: CASNPGRGFYGYTF. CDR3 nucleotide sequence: TGTGCCAGCAACCCCGGGAGGGGGTTCTATGGCTACACCTTC.

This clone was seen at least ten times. The CDR3 loop reads CASSQDHAGGADTQYF. The CDR3 DNA is TGTGCCAGCAGCCAAGATCACGCGGGGGGGGCAGATACGCAGTATTTT. The chain recombines TRBV4-2 with TRBJ2-3; 9 positions agree with TRBD2. Looked up from germline, CDR1 is LGHNA and CDR2 is YNFKEQ. The CDR3 sequence is 16 residues long. V trimming: 0 bases; J trimming: 4 bases; junction bases outside the gene matches: 5.

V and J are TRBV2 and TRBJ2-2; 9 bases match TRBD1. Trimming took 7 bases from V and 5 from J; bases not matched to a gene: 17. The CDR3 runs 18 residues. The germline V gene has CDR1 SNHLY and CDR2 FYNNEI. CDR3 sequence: CASNTPGQGVSGTGELFF. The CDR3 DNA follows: TGTGCCAGCAACACTCCGGGACAGGGTGTTTCGGGGACCGGGGAGCTGTTTTTT.